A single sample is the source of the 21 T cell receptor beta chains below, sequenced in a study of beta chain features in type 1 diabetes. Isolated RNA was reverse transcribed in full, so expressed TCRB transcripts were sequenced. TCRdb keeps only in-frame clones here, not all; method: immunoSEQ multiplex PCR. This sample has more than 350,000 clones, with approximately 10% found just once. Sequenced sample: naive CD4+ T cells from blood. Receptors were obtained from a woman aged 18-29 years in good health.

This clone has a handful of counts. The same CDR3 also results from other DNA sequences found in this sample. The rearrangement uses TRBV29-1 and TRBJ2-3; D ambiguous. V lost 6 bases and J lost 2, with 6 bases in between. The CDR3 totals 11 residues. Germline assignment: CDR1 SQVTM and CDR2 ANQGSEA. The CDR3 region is CSVGNTDTQYF. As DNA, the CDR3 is TGCAGCGTCGGCAACACAGATACGCAGTATTTT.

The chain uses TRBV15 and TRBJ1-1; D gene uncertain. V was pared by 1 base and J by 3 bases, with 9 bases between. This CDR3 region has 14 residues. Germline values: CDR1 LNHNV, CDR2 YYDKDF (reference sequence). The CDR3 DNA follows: TGTGCCACCAGCAGAGGCAAGGTGTACACTGAAGCTTTCTTT. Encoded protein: CATSRGKVYTEAFF.

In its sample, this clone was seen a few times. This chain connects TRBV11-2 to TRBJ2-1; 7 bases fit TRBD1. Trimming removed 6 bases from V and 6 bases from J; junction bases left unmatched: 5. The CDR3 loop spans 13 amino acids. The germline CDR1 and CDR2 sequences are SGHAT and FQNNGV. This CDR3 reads CASSLTGVNEQFF. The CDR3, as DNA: TGTGCCAGCAGTCTAACAGGGGTCAATGAGCAGTTCTTC.

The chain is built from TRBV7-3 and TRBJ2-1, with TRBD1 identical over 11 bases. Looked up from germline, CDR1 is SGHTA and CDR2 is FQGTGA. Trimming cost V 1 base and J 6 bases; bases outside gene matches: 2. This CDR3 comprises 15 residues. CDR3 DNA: TGTGCCAGCAGCTTAAAGGGGACAGGGGGCAATGAGCAGTTCTTC. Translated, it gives CASSLKGTGGNEQFF.

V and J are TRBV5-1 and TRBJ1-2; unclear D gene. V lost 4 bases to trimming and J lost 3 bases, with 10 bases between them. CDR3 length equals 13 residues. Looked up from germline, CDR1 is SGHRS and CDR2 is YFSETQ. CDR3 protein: CASSQTVDYGYTF. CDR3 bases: TGCGCCAGCAGCCAAACAGTCGACTATGGCTACACCTTC.

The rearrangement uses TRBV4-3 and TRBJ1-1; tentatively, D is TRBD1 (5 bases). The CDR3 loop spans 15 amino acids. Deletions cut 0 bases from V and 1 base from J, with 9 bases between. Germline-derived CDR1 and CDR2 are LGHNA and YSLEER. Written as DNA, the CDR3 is TGCGCCAGCAGCCAAGAAGACAGCCCGAACACTGAAGCTTTCTTT. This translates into CASSQEDSPNTEAFF.

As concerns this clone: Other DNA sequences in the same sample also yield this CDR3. CDR3 bases: TGTGCCAGCTCACCATTACTGGGGGACACTGAAGCTTTCTTT. Protein sequence: CASSPLLGDTEAFF. The chain is built from TRBV18 and TRBJ1-1; a weak D match, TRBD1 (5 bases). The CDR3 has 14 amino acids. V lost 2 bases, J lost 3 bases, and 10 bases lay in between. Germline values: CDR1 KGHSH, CDR2 LQKENI.

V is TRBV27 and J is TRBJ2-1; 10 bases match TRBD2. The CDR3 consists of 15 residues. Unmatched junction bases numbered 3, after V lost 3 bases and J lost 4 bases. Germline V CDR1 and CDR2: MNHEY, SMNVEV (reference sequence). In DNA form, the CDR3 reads TGTGCCAGCAGTTTTTGGACTAGCGGTTACAATGAGCAGTTCTTC. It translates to CASSFWTSGYNEQFF.

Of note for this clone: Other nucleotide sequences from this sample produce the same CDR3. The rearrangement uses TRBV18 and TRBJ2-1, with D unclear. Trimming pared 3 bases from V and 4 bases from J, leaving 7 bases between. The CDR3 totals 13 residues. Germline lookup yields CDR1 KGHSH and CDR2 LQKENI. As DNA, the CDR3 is TGTGCCAGCTCACCTTCCAGTTACAATGAGCAGTTCTTC. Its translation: CASSPSSYNEQFF.

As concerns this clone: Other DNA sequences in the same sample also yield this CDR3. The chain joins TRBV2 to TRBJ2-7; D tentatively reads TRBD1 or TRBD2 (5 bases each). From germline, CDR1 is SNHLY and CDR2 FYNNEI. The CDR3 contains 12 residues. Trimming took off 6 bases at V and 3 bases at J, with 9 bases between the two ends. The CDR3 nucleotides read TGTGCCAGCAGCGGGACGGGCTACGAGCAGTACTTC. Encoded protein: CASSGTGYEQYF. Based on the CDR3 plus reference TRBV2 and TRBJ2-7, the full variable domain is EPEVTQTPSHQVTQMGQEVILRCVPISNHLYFYWYRQILGQKVEFLVSFYNNEISEKSEIFDDQFSVERPDGSNFTLKIRSTKLEDSAMYFCASSGTGYEQYFGPGTRLTVT.

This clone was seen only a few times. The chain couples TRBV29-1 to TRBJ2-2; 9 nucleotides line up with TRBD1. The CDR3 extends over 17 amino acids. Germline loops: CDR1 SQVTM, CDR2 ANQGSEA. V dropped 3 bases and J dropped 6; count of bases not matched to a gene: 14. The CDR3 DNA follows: TGCAGCGTTGACTTACCCGGACAGGGGAGCGTTCCCGGGGAGCTGTTTTTT. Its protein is CSVDLPGQGSVPGELFF.

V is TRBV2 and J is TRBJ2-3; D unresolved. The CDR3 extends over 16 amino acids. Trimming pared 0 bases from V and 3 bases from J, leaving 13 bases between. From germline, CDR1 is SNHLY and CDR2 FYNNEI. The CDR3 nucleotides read TGTGCCAGCAGTGAAGCGCTTAATGGATTAACAGATACGCAGTATTTT. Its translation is CASSEALNGLTDTQYF.

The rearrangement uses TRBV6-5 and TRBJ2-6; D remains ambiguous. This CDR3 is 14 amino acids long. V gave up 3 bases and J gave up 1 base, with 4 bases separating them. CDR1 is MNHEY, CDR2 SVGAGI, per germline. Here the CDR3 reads CASSYNSGANVLTF. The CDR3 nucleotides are TGTGCCAGCAGTTATAATTCTGGGGCCAACGTCCTGACTTTC.

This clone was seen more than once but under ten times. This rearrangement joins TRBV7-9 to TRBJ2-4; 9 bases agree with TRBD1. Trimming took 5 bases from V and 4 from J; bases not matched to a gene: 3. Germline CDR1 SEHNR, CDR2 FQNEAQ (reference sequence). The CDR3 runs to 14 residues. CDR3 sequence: CASSPGQGKNIQYF. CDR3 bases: TGTGCCAGCAGCCCGGGACAGGGAAAAAACATTCAGTACTTC.

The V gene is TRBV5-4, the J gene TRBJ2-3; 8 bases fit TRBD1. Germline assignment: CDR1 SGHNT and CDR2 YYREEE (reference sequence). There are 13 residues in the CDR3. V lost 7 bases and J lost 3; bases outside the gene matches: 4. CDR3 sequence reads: CASVDRATDTQYF. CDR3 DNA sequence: TGTGCCAGCGTGGACAGGGCAACAGATACGCAGTATTTT.

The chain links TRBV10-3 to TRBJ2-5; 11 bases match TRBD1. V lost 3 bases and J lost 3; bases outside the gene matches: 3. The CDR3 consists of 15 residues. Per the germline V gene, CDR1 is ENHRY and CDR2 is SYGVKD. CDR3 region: CAISDGDRGKETQYF. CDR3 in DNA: TGTGCCATCAGTGATGGGGACAGGGGGAAAGAGACCCAGTACTTC.

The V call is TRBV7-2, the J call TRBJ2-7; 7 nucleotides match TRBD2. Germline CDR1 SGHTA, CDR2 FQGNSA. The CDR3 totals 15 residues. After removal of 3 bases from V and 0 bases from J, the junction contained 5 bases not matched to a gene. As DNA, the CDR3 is TGTGCCAGCAGCTTCAGACTAGCCAGCTCCTACGAGCAGTACTTC. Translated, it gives CASSFRLASSYEQYF. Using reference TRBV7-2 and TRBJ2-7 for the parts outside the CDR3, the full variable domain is GAGVSQSPSNKVTEKGKDVELRCDPISGHTALYWYRQSLGQGLEFLIYFQGNSAPDKSGLPSDRFSAERTGGSVSTLTIQRTQQEDSAVYLCASSFRLASSYEQYFGPGTRLTVT.

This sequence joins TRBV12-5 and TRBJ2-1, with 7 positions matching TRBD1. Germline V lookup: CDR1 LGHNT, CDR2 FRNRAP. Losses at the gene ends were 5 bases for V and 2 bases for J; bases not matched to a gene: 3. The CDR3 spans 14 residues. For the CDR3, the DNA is TGTGCTAGTGGTGCTACAGGGGCCTACAATGAGCAGTTCTTC. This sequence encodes CASGATGAYNEQFF.

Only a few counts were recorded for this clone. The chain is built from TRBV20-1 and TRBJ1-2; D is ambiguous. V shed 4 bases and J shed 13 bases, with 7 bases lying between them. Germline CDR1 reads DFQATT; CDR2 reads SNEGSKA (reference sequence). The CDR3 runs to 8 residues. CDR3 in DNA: TGCAGTGCTATCGTAGGCACCTTC. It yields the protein CSAIVGTF.

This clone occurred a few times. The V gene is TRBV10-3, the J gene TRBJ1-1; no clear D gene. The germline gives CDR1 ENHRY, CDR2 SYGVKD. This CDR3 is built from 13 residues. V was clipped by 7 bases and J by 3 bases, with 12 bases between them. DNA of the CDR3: TGTGCCATCACGCCGACTACCGACACTGAAGCTTTCTTT. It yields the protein CAITPTTDTEAFF.

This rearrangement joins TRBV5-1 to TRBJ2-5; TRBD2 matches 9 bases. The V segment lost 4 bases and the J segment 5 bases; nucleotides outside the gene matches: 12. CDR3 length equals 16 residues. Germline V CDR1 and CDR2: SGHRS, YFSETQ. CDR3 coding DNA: TGCGCCAGCAGCCCACCTGGACTAGCGAAGACGGAGACCCAGTACTTC. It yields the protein CASSPPGLAKTETQYF. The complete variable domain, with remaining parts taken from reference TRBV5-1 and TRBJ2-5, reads KAGVTQTPRYLIKTRGQQVTLSCSPISGHRSVSWYQQTPGQGLQFLFEYFSETQRNKGNFPGRFSGRQFSNSRSEMNVSTLELGDSALYLCASSPPGLAKTETQYFGPGTRLLVL.